This record looks at one T cell receptor (beta chain) sequence and its context. The data were obtained in a study of control samples from healthy donors and cancer patients. Generated by immunoSEQ multiplex PCR, the TCRdb table keeps only in-frame clones and is missing some. The table lists some 130,000 clones, approximately 89% of them singletons. From germline, CDR1 is GTSNPN and CDR2 SVGIG (reference sequence). The CDR3 runs to 13 residues. The V and J ends lost 2 bases and 3 bases respectively, with 8 bases between them. The sequencing sample was made of PBMCs. This receptor was identified in a man aged 50 to 60 with head and neck cancer. This sequence joins TRBV30 and TRBJ2-1; perhaps TRBD1 as D (6 bases). The CDR3 DNA reads as TGTGCCTGGAGTTGGGGGCTCTACAATGAGCAGTTCTTC. Translated: CAWSWGLYNEQFF. The full variable domain, its missing parts supplied by reference TRBV30 and TRBJ2-1, is SQTIHQWPATLVQPVGSPLSLECTVEGTSNPNLYWYRQAAGRGLQLLFYSVGIGQISSEVPQNLSASRPQDRQFILSSKKLLLSDSGFYLCAWSWGLYNEQFFGPGTRLTVL.